A selection of T cell receptor beta chains follows, all from one sample in a study of cytomegalovirus exposure and HLA in healthy donors. Clones were sequenced by immunoSEQ multiplex PCR, and TCRdb holds only the in-frame ones, with some missing. Of 150,000 or so clones in the sample, roughly 77% were seen once. Sequencing was performed on PBMCs. These receptors originate from a young man in good health and CMV-seropositive. Each CDR3 is given with its conserved first and last residue. The D gene is left open where the match is weak. Size is omitted from some rows. Given values are once, few, many or a class for expanded clones.

- | TRBJ2-1 | few | TRBV19 | CASSPGLRAHNEQFF | TGTGCCAGTAGTCCGGGACTCCGGGCCCACAATGAGCAGTTCTTC
TRBD1 | TRBJ1-1 | - | TRBV19 | CASSFPGGGYDEAFF | TGTGCCAGTAGTTTCCCAGGGGGCGGATATGATGAAGCTTTCTTT
TRBD2 | TRBJ2-4 | - | TRBV5-1 | CASSLDGEAGAQKQSQYF | TGCGCCAGCAGCTTGGACGGGGAGGCGGGAGCACAGAAACAGAGTCAGTACTTC
- | TRBJ2-1 | once | TRBV30 | CAGAVSYNEQFF | TGTGCCGGAGCGGTCTCCTACAATGAGCAGTTCTTC
- | TRBJ2-7 | - | TRBV2 | CASRIRDEQYF | TGTGCCAGCAGGATCCGGGACGAGCAGTACTTC
TRBD1 | TRBJ1-2 | - | TRBV14 | CASSQMTGRSYTF | TGTGCCAGCAGCCAAATGACAGGGAGAAGCTACACCTTC
- | TRBJ1-2 | - | TRBV19 | CASSIGSGRGAAGGYTF | TGTGCCAGTAGTATAGGGTCGGGACGGGGCGCGGCGGGAGGCTACACCTTC
- | TRBJ1-2 | - | TRBV7-8 | CASSLGYSRYGYTF | TGTGCCAGCAGCTTAGGGTACAGCCGCTATGGCTACACCTTC
- | TRBJ2-7 | - | TRBV28 | CASSGVGAELPYEQYF | TGTGCCAGCAGTGGGGTTGGAGCGGAGCTTCCGTACGAGCAGTACTTC
- | TRBJ1-2 | - | TRBV28 | CASKGDTPSFTF | TGTGCCAGCAAGGGGGACACCCCTTCCTTCACCTTC
TRBD1 | TRBJ1-1 | - | TRBV7-3 | CASSPGTVNTEAFF | TGTGCCAGCAGCCCCGGGACAGTGAACACTGAAGCTTTCTTT
- | TRBJ2-2 | - | TRBV11-2 | CASSSTDISGPTGELFF | TGTGCCAGCAGCTCGACCGATATAAGCGGACCCACCGGGGAGCTGTTTTTT
TRBD2 | TRBJ2-7 | - | TRBV28 | CASRSLAGGTYEQYF | TGTGCCAGCAGATCGCTAGCGGGAGGCACCTACGAGCAGTACTTC
- | TRBJ2-1 | - | TRBV6-5 | CASSPPGRDEQFF | TGTGCCAGCAGTCCTCCCGGTCGGGATGAGCAGTTCTTC
- | TRBJ1-2 | few | TRBV28 | CASRVTDNYGYTF | TGTGCCAGCAGGGTCACTGATAACTATGGCTACACCTTC
- | TRBJ2-1 | - | TRBV30 | CAWSVHLDEQFF | TGTGCCTGGAGTGTACATCTCGATGAGCAGTTCTTC
- | TRBJ2-3 | - | TRBV7-2 | CASSRTGTSTDTQYF | TGTGCCAGCAGCAGGACTGGGACTAGCACAGATACGCAGTATTTT
- | TRBJ2-7 | few | TRBV5-6 | CASSPSGVHPYEQYF | TGTGCCAGCAGCCCGTCGGGGGTGCATCCCTACGAGCAGTACTTC
- | TRBJ2-7 | - | TRBV9 | CASSSYPDEQYF | TGTGCCAGCAGCTCCTACCCGGACGAGCAGTACTTC
- | TRBJ1-2 | - | TRBV6-5 | CASSYTQEAPYGYTF | TGTGCCAGCAGTTACACGCAAGAGGCGCCCTATGGCTACACCTTC
TRBD1 | TRBJ1-4 | once | TRBV6-1 | CASRDRAVDEKLFF | TGTGCCAGCAGGGACAGGGCGGTCGATGAAAAACTGTTTTTT
- | TRBJ2-7 | - | TRBV1 | CTSSRSGRDPYEQYF | TGCACCAGCAGCCGGAGTGGGCGGGACCCGTACGAGCAGTACTTC
TRBD2 | TRBJ2-1 | - | TRBV9 | CASSVGVAGGGEQFF | TGTGCCAGCAGCGTAGGGGTAGCGGGGGGAGGTGAGCAGTTCTTC
TRBD2 | TRBJ2-3 | - | TRBV5-5 | CASSHPGLAMDTQYF | TGTGCCAGCAGCCATCCGGGACTAGCGATGGATACGCAGTATTTT
TRBD1 | TRBJ1-1 | - | TRBV30 | CAWSVLFSGGVGNTEAFF | TGTGCCTGGAGTGTACTTTTCTCAGGGGGCGTCGGGAACACTGAAGCTTTCTTT
TRBD2 | TRBJ2-5 | once | TRBV7-9 | CASSSSGVREIGETQYF | TGTGCCAGCAGCTCAAGCGGAGTGCGGGAGATCGGAGAGACCCAGTACTTC
TRBD1 | TRBJ2-3 | - | TRBV28 | CASSHRGELDTQYF | TGTGCCAGCAGCCACAGGGGGGAGTTAGATACGCAGTATTTT
- | TRBJ1-2 | many | TRBV11-2 | CASSSPIQAIYGYTF | TGTGCCAGCAGTTCTCCAATACAGGCCATCTATGGCTACACCTTC
- | TRBJ2-3 | - | TRBV9 | CASSVDREDTQYF | TGTGCCAGCAGCGTAGACCGAGAAGATACGCAGTATTTT
- | TRBJ1-2 | - | TRBV12-5 | CASGLALRTIEGYTF | TGTGCTAGTGGTTTGGCTTTACGAACTATAGAAGGCTACACCTTC
- | TRBJ1-2 | - | TRBV9 | CASSEPSGGHYGYTF | TGTGCCAGCAGCGAGCCCAGTGGGGGCCACTATGGCTACACCTTC
TRBD1 | TRBJ1-1 | - | TRBV5-4 | CASSFRDRATEAFF | TGTGCCAGCAGCTTTCGTGACAGGGCCACTGAAGCTTTCTTT
TRBD1 | TRBJ2-2 | - | TRBV7-8 | CASSLGQGAGELFF | TGTGCCAGCAGCTTAGGGCAGGGGGCCGGGGAGCTGTTTTTT
- | TRBJ2-1 | once | TRBV5-1 | CASSLTGEAYNEQFF | TGCGCCAGCAGCTTGACAGGGGAGGCCTACAATGAGCAGTTCTTC
TRBD2 | TRBJ2-7 | - | TRBV19 | CASSPGLAGGVYEQYF | TGTGCCAGTAGTCCTGGACTAGCGGGAGGGGTATACGAGCAGTACTTC
- | TRBJ1-5 | - | TRBV19 | CASSGVGLGNQPQHF | TGTGCCAGTAGCGGGGTGGGGTTAGGCAATCAGCCCCAGCATTTT
- | TRBJ1-4 | - | TRBV6-4 | CASRMGRGRATNEKLFF | TGTGCCAGCAGAATGGGGCGGGGTAGGGCAACTAATGAAAAACTGTTTTTT